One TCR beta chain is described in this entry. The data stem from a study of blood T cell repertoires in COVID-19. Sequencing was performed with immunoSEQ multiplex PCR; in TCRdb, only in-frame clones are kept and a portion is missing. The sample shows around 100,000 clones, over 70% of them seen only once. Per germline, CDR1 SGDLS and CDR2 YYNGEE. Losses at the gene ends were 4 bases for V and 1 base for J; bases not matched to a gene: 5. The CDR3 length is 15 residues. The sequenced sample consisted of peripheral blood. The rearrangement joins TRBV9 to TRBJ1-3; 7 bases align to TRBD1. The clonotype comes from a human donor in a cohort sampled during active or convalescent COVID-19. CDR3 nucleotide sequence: TGTGCCAGCAGCCCAGGGACAGCGTCTGGAAACACCATATATTTT. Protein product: CASSPGTASGNTIYF. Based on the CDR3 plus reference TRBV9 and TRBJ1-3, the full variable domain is DSGVTQTPKHLITATGQRVTLRCSPRSGDLSVYWYQQSLDQGLQFLIQYYNGEERAKGNILERFSAQQFPDLHSELNLSSLELGDSALYFCASSPGTASGNTIYFGEGSWLTVV.